The source of this T cell receptor (beta chain) is a study of blood T cell repertoires in COVID-19. Study at large: T cells, B-cell-depleted T cells, or PBMCs provided the cDNA or gDNA that served as material.

Looked up from germline, CDR1 is MDHEN and CDR2 is SYDVKM. The J segment lost 8 bases and the V segment lost 7 bases, leaving 10 bases of the junction unmatched. This CDR3 comprises 13 residues. TCRdb's copy holds only in-frame clones and misses some; the assay was immunoSEQ multiplex PCR. This table holds about 130,000 clones, about four fifths found once. This receptor was identified in a woman aged 50 to 65 with acute or convalescent COVID-19. The sample was peripheral blood. The genes are TRBV28 and TRBJ1-1; 7 nucleotides line up with TRBD1. The CDR3, as DNA: TGTGCCAGCAAGCCGAACATCAGGGGGGAAGCTTTCTTT. This sequence encodes CASKPNIRGEAFF.